Listed below are T cell receptor beta chains from one sample, sequenced in a study of early T cells in non-severe SARS-CoV-2 infection. TCRdb used MiXCR to reprocess the 5' RACE reads, holding one entry per CDR3 protein. The sample has 120,000 or so distinct CDR3 sequences, 10% to 15% seen once. Sequenced material: whole blood, taken at baseline. The receptors stem from an adult who was a healthcare worker with PCR-confirmed SARS-CoV-2 infection or an uninfected control (not recorded which). CDR3s include the opening cysteine and the closing phenylalanine or tryptophan. A D gene is named only where the DNA matches it firmly. Size is omitted from some rows. Given values are once, few, many or a class for expanded clones.

v_gene: TRBV20-1
d_gene: TRBD1
j_gene: TRBJ2-7
abundance: few
CDR3aa: CSARSGQGGNYEQYF
CDR3nt: TGCAGTGCTAGGTCGGGACAGGGAGGAAACTACGAGCAGTACTTC

v_gene: TRBV7-8
d_gene: NA
j_gene: TRBJ1-6
abundance: many
CDR3aa: CASSPGGGRASSYNSPLHF
CDR3nt: TGTGCCAGCAGCCCCGGAGGGGGACGAGCAAGCTCCTATAATTCACCCCTCCACTTT

v_gene: TRBV7-9
d_gene: NA
j_gene: TRBJ2-1
abundance: few
CDR3aa: CASSHLRADEQFF
CDR3nt: TGTGCCAGCAGCCACCTACGGGCGGATGAGCAGTTCTTC

v_gene: TRBV5-1
d_gene: NA
j_gene: TRBJ1-2
abundance: many
CDR3aa: CASSGGDLPNYGYTF
CDR3nt: TGCGCCAGCAGCGGCGGGGACCTACCCAACTATGGCTACACCTTC

v_gene: TRBV20-1
d_gene: NA
j_gene: TRBJ2-2
abundance: NA
CDR3aa: CSARISGRNTGELFF
CDR3nt: TGCAGTGCTAGGATCTCGGGACGCAACACCGGGGAGCTGTTTTTT

v_gene: TRBV24-1
d_gene: NA
j_gene: TRBJ1-5
abundance: NA
CDR3aa: CATSEERDNQPQHF
CDR3nt: TGTGCCACCAGTGAGGAAAGGGACAATCAGCCCCAGCATTTT

v_gene: TRBV27
d_gene: TRBD2
j_gene: TRBJ2-7
abundance: NA
CDR3aa: CASSLLGGRVNEQYF
CDR3nt: TGTGCCAGCAGTTTATTAGGCGGGAGGGTAAACGAGCAGTACTTC

v_gene: TRBV6-5
d_gene: NA
j_gene: TRBJ1-3
abundance: many
CDR3aa: CASSLDRYSGNTIYF
CDR3nt: TGTGCCAGCAGTCTCGACAGGTACTCTGGAAACACCATATATTTT

v_gene: TRBV12-3/TRBV12-4
d_gene: TRBD1
j_gene: TRBJ1-6
abundance: NA
CDR3aa: CASRDTGTGSRYSPLHF
CDR3nt: TGTGCCAGCAGAGATACCGGGACAGGGTCCAGGTATTCACCCCTCCACTTT

v_gene: TRBV29-1
d_gene: TRBD2
j_gene: TRBJ2-1
abundance: many
CDR3aa: CSVEDGAGGYNEQFF
CDR3nt: TGCAGCGTTGAAGATGGAGCGGGAGGGTACAATGAGCAGTTCTTC

v_gene: TRBV29-1
d_gene: NA
j_gene: TRBJ2-7
abundance: few
CDR3aa: CSVESGRDYEQYF
CDR3nt: TGCAGCGTTGAGTCCGGCAGGGATTACGAGCAGTACTTC

v_gene: TRBV29-1
d_gene: TRBD1
j_gene: TRBJ2-7
abundance: few
CDR3aa: CSVNDRGEQYF
CDR3nt: TGCAGCGTAAACGACAGGGGCGAGCAGTACTTC

v_gene: TRBV12-3/TRBV12-4
d_gene: NA
j_gene: TRBJ2-5
abundance: many
CDR3aa: CASSFDPLEETQYF
CDR3nt: TGTGCCAGCAGTTTTGACCCCCTCGAAGAGACCCAGTACTTC

v_gene: TRBV7-4
d_gene: TRBD1
j_gene: TRBJ1-5
abundance: many
CDR3aa: CASSLGLLGQVCQPQHF
CDR3nt: TGTGCCAGCAGCTTAGGGCTACTGGGACAGGTATGTCAGCCCCAGCATTTT

v_gene: TRBV20-1
d_gene: NA
j_gene: TRBJ1-1
abundance: NA
CDR3aa: CSAGGGTRGTEVFF
CDR3nt: TGCAGTGCAGGCGGGGGGACGAGAGGCACTGAAGTTTTCTTT

v_gene: TRBV4-2
d_gene: NA
j_gene: TRBJ2-5
abundance: few
CDR3aa: CASSHQGPGETQYF
CDR3nt: TGTGCCAGCAGCCACCAAGGCCCCGGGGAGACCCAGTACTTC

v_gene: TRBV5-6
d_gene: NA
j_gene: TRBJ1-6
abundance: once
CDR3aa: CASSLEISNSPLHF
CDR3nt: TGTGCCAGCAGCTTGGAAATCAGTAATTCACCCCTCCACTTT

v_gene: TRBV6-6
d_gene: TRBD2
j_gene: TRBJ2-7
abundance: few
CDR3aa: CASSYTGTSFSYEQYF
CDR3nt: TGTGCCAGCAGTTACACCGGGACTAGCTTCTCCTACGAGCAGTACTTC

v_gene: TRBV9
d_gene: NA
j_gene: TRBJ2-1
abundance: few
CDR3aa: CASSDGSTGNEQFF
CDR3nt: TGTGCCAGCAGCGACGGGAGTACGGGGAATGAGCAGTTCTTC

v_gene: TRBV20-1
d_gene: TRBD2
j_gene: TRBJ2-7
abundance: many
CDR3aa: CSASSGASYEQYF
CDR3nt: TGCAGTGCTAGCAGCGGGGCCTCCTACGAGCAGTACTTC

v_gene: TRBV18
d_gene: NA
j_gene: TRBJ1-5
abundance: few
CDR3aa: CASSNGPNNQPQHF
CDR3nt: TGTGCCAGCTCGAATGGGCCAAACAATCAGCCCCAGCATTTT

v_gene: TRBV4-1
d_gene: NA
j_gene: TRBJ2-7
abundance: few
CDR3aa: CASSHKGNSEQYF
CDR3nt: TGCGCCAGCAGCCACAAGGGTAATAGCGAGCAGTACTTC

v_gene: TRBV20-1
d_gene: NA
j_gene: TRBJ1-5
abundance: few
CDR3aa: CSARARVGQPQHF
CDR3nt: TGCAGTGCTAGAGCCAGGGTTGGGCAGCCCCAGCATTTT

v_gene: TRBV6-5
d_gene: NA
j_gene: TRBJ2-7
abundance: few
CDR3aa: CASSPTLSYEQYF
CDR3nt: TGTGCCAGCAGTCCGACCCTCTCCTACGAGCAGTACTTC

v_gene: TRBV6-5
d_gene: TRBD1
j_gene: TRBJ1-1
abundance: NA
CDR3aa: CASSYDRTGFTEAFF
CDR3nt: TGTGCCAGCAGTTACGACCGGACAGGGTTCACTGAAGCTTTCTTT

v_gene: TRBV7-2
d_gene: TRBD2
j_gene: TRBJ2-7
abundance: few
CDR3aa: CASSSPWTSGIYEQYF
CDR3nt: TGTGCCAGCAGCTCACCTTGGACTAGCGGGATCTACGAGCAGTACTTC

v_gene: TRBV29-1
d_gene: NA
j_gene: TRBJ1-2
abundance: NA
CDR3aa: CSVEDPRRVSYGYTF
CDR3nt: TGCAGCGTTGAAGATCCACGGAGGGTTAGCTATGGCTACACCTTC

v_gene: TRBV11-2
d_gene: TRBD1
j_gene: TRBJ2-7
abundance: NA
CDR3aa: CASSVTTGQTSYEQYF
CDR3nt: TGTGCCAGCAGCGTAACTACGGGACAGACCTCCTACGAGCAGTACTTC

v_gene: TRBV29-1
d_gene: NA
j_gene: TRBJ2-3
abundance: NA
CDR3aa: CSVEKGTQGDTQYF
CDR3nt: TGCAGCGTTGAAAAAGGGACCCAAGGAGATACGCAGTATTTT

v_gene: TRBV5-1
d_gene: NA
j_gene: TRBJ1-1
abundance: few
CDR3aa: CASSFRTGDTEAFF
CDR3nt: TGCGCCAGCAGCTTCCGGACCGGAGACACTGAAGCTTTCTTT

v_gene: TRBV7-2
d_gene: NA
j_gene: TRBJ1-2
abundance: many
CDR3aa: CASSFMRGDYGYTF
CDR3nt: TGTGCCAGCAGCTTTATGCGGGGTGACTATGGCTACACCTTC

v_gene: TRBV30
d_gene: NA
j_gene: TRBJ2-5
abundance: many
CDR3aa: CAWSVGVAREETQYF
CDR3nt: TGTGCCTGGAGTGTAGGGGTAGCTAGGGAAGAGACCCAGTACTTC

v_gene: TRBV25-1
d_gene: TRBD1
j_gene: TRBJ1-3
abundance: NA
CDR3aa: CASSGSGTVSGNTIYF
CDR3nt: TGTGCCAGCAGTGGGTCCGGGACAGTCTCTGGAAACACCATATATTTT

v_gene: TRBV6-5
d_gene: NA
j_gene: TRBJ2-1
abundance: NA
CDR3aa: CATAYYGSNEQFF
CDR3nt: TGTGCCACCGCTTATTACGGTTCCAATGAGCAGTTCTTC

v_gene: TRBV20-1
d_gene: NA
j_gene: TRBJ2-3
abundance: few
CDR3aa: CSANQWTTSTDTQYF
CDR3nt: TGCAGTGCCAACCAGTGGACCACTAGCACAGATACGCAGTATTTT

v_gene: TRBV7-3
d_gene: NA
j_gene: TRBJ2-2
abundance: NA
CDR3aa: CASSLIGGANTGELFF
CDR3nt: TGTGCCAGCAGCTTAATCGGAGGGGCGAACACCGGGGAGCTGTTTTTT

v_gene: TRBV7-2
d_gene: NA
j_gene: TRBJ1-2
abundance: NA
CDR3aa: CASSLDRASGGYTF
CDR3nt: TGTGCCAGCAGCTTAGACAGGGCGAGCGGCGGCTACACCTTC

v_gene: TRBV12-3/TRBV12-4
d_gene: NA
j_gene: TRBJ2-7
abundance: few
CDR3aa: CASSLNPTGICEQYF
CDR3nt: TGTGCCAGCAGTTTAAACCCAACCGGAATCTGCGAGCAGTACTTC

v_gene: TRBV9
d_gene: TRBD1
j_gene: TRBJ1-1
abundance: many
CDR3aa: CASSETGGPEAFF
CDR3nt: TGTGCCAGCAGCGAGACAGGGGGCCCTGAAGCTTTCTTT

v_gene: TRBV12-3/TRBV12-4
d_gene: NA
j_gene: TRBJ2-7
abundance: few
CDR3aa: CASRSAGTLREQYF
CDR3nt: TGTGCCAGCAGGTCCGCAGGTACCCTTCGGGAGCAGTACTTC

v_gene: TRBV20-1
d_gene: NA
j_gene: TRBJ2-5
abundance: NA
CDR3aa: CSARDPGETQYF
CDR3nt: TGCAGTGCTAGAGATCCCGGGGAGACCCAGTACTTC

v_gene: TRBV28
d_gene: NA
j_gene: TRBJ2-3
abundance: many
CDR3aa: CASTELRAGTDTQYF
CDR3nt: TGTGCCAGCACCGAACTCCGGGCAGGCACAGATACGCAGTATTTT

v_gene: TRBV6-5
d_gene: TRBD2
j_gene: TRBJ2-5
abundance: few
CDR3aa: CATQGLAGDSKTQYF
CDR3nt: TGTGCCACACAAGGCCTAGCGGGAGACTCAAAGACCCAGTACTTC

v_gene: TRBV9
d_gene: TRBD2
j_gene: TRBJ2-3
abundance: few
CDR3aa: CASSVVGGGATDTQYF
CDR3nt: TGTGCCAGCAGCGTGGTTGGCGGGGGGGCCACAGATACGCAGTATTTT

v_gene: TRBV29-1
d_gene: NA
j_gene: TRBJ1-1
abundance: few
CDR3aa: CSVTIQGIGTEAFF
CDR3nt: TGCAGCGTTACAATTCAGGGGATTGGCACTGAAGCTTTCTTT

v_gene: TRBV7-6
d_gene: TRBD1
j_gene: TRBJ2-7
abundance: few
CDR3aa: CASSLGTGIAHEQYF
CDR3nt: TGTGCCAGCAGCTTAGGGACAGGGATCGCGCACGAGCAGTACTTC

v_gene: TRBV7-9
d_gene: TRBD1
j_gene: TRBJ1-2
abundance: NA
CDR3aa: CASSLARRTGHGYTF
CDR3nt: TGTGCCAGCAGCTTAGCGCGTCGGACAGGGCATGGCTACACCTTC

v_gene: TRBV6-1
d_gene: NA
j_gene: TRBJ2-3
abundance: few
CDR3aa: CASSEFGTLDTQYF
CDR3nt: TGTGCCAGCAGTGAGTTTGGGACCTTGGATACGCAGTATTTT

v_gene: TRBV18
d_gene: NA
j_gene: TRBJ1-1
abundance: many
CDR3aa: CASSPGQGGTEAFF
CDR3nt: TGTGCCAGCTCTCCAGGACAAGGGGGCACTGAAGCTTTCTTT

v_gene: TRBV20-1
d_gene: NA
j_gene: TRBJ2-1
abundance: NA
CDR3aa: CSARVPTWYEQFF
CDR3nt: TGCAGTGCTAGAGTGCCCACTTGGTATGAGCAGTTCTTC

v_gene: TRBV29-1
d_gene: NA
j_gene: TRBJ1-1
abundance: NA
CDR3aa: CSVQGNTEAFF
CDR3nt: TGCAGCGTCCAGGGGAACACTGAAGCTTTCTTT

v_gene: TRBV6-1
d_gene: TRBD1
j_gene: TRBJ1-3
abundance: few
CDR3aa: CASSATGTGAGNTIYF
CDR3nt: TGTGCCAGCAGCGCCACCGGGACAGGGGCTGGAAACACCATATATTTT

v_gene: TRBV20-1
d_gene: NA
j_gene: TRBJ1-3
abundance: few
CDR3aa: CSARRSGDTIYF
CDR3nt: TGCAGTGCTAGGCGGTCTGGAGACACCATATATTTT